This record concerns one T cell receptor beta chain sequence. A Seattle source enrolled patients during active infection and followed them longitudinally. Original data processing: Scientists estimated how many nucleated cells there were by amplifying reference gene primers. Profiled with immunoSEQ multiplex PCR; TCRdb holds only in-frame clones, not every one. That table furnishes V, J and clone size, whereas the DNA furnished D and trimming. The profile shows roughly 120,000 clones, more than 80% of them singletons. CDR3 size: 17 residues. V lost 5 bases and J lost 8, with 25 bases in between. CDR1 is SGHNT and CDR2 is YENEEA in the germline V gene. The record originates from a study of blood T cell repertoires in COVID-19. Study at large: Acute and convalescent COVID-19 samples came from the United States, Italy and Spain. T cells, B-cell-depleted T cells, or PBMCs provided the cDNA or gDNA that served as material.

This receptor was taken from a woman of 80 years or more with COVID-19, enrolled during active disease. The gene calls are TRBV11-3 and TRBJ2-1; D might be TRBD1 (6 bases). Sequencing was carried out using peripheral blood. The CDR3 loop is CASSTGQTNPAVDEQFF. In DNA, the CDR3 is TGTGCCAGCAGCACTGGACAGACTAACCCCGCGGTCGATGAGCAGTTCTTC. Variable domain in full (rest from reference TRBV11-3 and TRBJ2-1): EAGVVQSPRYKIIEKKQPVAFWCNPISGHNTLYWYLQNLGQGPELLIRYENEEAVDDSQLPKDRFSAERLKGVDSTLKIQPAELGDSAVYLCASSTGQTNPAVDEQFFGPGTRLTVL.